Sequencing of this T cell receptor beta chain was carried out in a study of healthy donors' naive CD4 and CD8 T cells. Study-wide results and caveats: Bias from naive T cell homeostatic proliferation was not addressed.

This clonotype was observed a few times. Its specificity is not known. A linear amplification protocol produced the TCR libraries from around 510 ng of total RNA. TCRdb recomputed calls from the reads with MiXCR, one row per CDR3 protein. The repertoire holds 180,000 or so distinct CDR3 sequences, with around 74% as singletons. CDR1 is SQVTM and CDR2 is ANQGSEA in the germline V gene. Trimming took 3 bases from V and 6 from J, leaving 9 bases between them. The CDR3 covers 12 residues. The receptor's source is a pool of human donors in good health; the sample pools cells from several healthy donors. The rearrangement links TRBV29-1 to TRBJ2-1; D might be TRBD1 (5 bases). The sample comprised naive CD4+ and CD8+ T cells sorted from blood, pooled from several donors. The DNA for the CDR3 is TGCAGCGTTGACGAACAGGTCAATGAGCAGTTCTTC. Translation: CSVDEQVNEQFF.